Shown below are 10 T cell receptor beta chains from a single sample sequenced in a study of CD8+ T cells in alopecia areata. cDNA prepared by RNA extraction and subsequent reverse transcription served as the template for sequencing. Profiling relied on immunoSEQ multiplex PCR, and the TCRdb table lists in-frame clones only, not all of them. The sample consists of 190,000 or so clones, about 60% of them appearing once. This sample's treatment: oral pan-JAK inhibitor, 5-10 mg twice daily. Sequencing used CD8+ T cells sorted from blood, obtained at week 24, from a patient treated with tofacitinib. These receptor sequences come from a human donor with alopecia areata.

This chain joins TRBV6-1 and TRBJ2-5, with TRBD2 matching 8 bases. Germline loops: CDR1 MNHNS, CDR2 SASEGT. The CDR3 spans 17 residues. V dropped 4 bases and J dropped 1; count of bases not matched to a gene: 11. The CDR3 region has the DNA TGTGCCAGCAGTGGGACGTGGAGCGGGGGCCTCCAAGAGACCCAGTACTTC. This encodes CASSGTWSGGLQETQYF.

Worth noting for this clone: Distinct nucleotide sequences in the sample also encode this CDR3. This chain links TRBV7-3 with TRBJ2-6; no clear D gene. Trimming removed 0 bases from V and 1 base from J, with 4 bases in between. Germline V lookup: CDR1 SGHTA, CDR2 FQGTGA. CDR3 length: 15 amino acids. The CDR3 DNA is TGTGCCAGCAGCTTAACTGGGTCTGGGGCCAACGTCCTGACTTTC. Translated, it gives CASSLTGSGANVLTF. The whole variable domain, filled in from reference TRBV7-3 and TRBJ2-6, reads GAGVSQTPSNKVTEKGKYVELRCDPISGHTALYWYRQSLGQGPEFLIYFQGTGAADDSGLPNDRFFAVRPEGSVSTLKIQRTERGDSAVYLCASSLTGSGANVLTFGAGSRLTVL.

This clone appeared a few times. This chain connects TRBV23-1 to TRBJ1-5, with TRBD1 matching over 7 bases. TRBV23-1 is labeled an ORF, and its function is uncertain. The junction had 7 bases not matched to a gene; V was cut back by 6 bases and J by 2 bases. The CDR3 consists of 15 residues. The CDR3 DNA is TGCGCCAGCAGCCGGACAGGAGGGGGCAATCAGCCCCAGCATTTT. Protein sequence: CASSRTGGGNQPQHF.

The V and J genes are TRBV9 and TRBJ2-2; 12 bases fit TRBD2. V shed 3 bases and J 3 bases; nucleotides not matched to a gene: 6. This CDR3 is built from 17 residues. Per germline, CDR1 SGDLS and CDR2 YYNGEE. CDR3 region: CASSGVTSGGDTGELFF. DNA of the CDR3: TGTGCCAGCAGCGGAGTGACTAGCGGGGGTGACACCGGGGAGCTGTTTTTT.

The genes are TRBV28 and TRBJ2-6, with D hard to call. Per the germline V gene, CDR1 is MDHEN and CDR2 is SYDVKM. V was cut by 5 bases and J by 2 bases, with 10 bases left in between. The CDR3 is made up of 15 amino acids. In nucleotides, the CDR3 is TGTGCCAGCAGTCCGCGGAGTACTGGGGCCAACGTCCTGACTTTC. Residues: CASSPRSTGANVLTF.

This chain uses TRBV6-5 with TRBJ2-5, with D hard to call. This CDR3 has 15 residues. Germline values: CDR1 MNHEY, CDR2 SVGAGI. V lost 0 bases and J 3 bases, leaving 11 bases between the germline ends. This chain's CDR3 is CASSYSTPSEETQYF. The DNA for the CDR3 is TGTGCCAGCAGTTACTCGACCCCGTCTGAAGAGACCCAGTACTTC.

The rearrangement joins TRBV4-1 to TRBJ2-7; tentatively, D is TRBD1 or TRBD2 (7 bases each). Germline V gene data show CDR1 as MGHRA and CDR2 as YSYEKL. The CDR3 sequence is 14 residues long. The ends were cut back, 4 bases at V and 3 bases at J, with 13 bases in the middle. CDR3 protein: CASSPSGTVYEQYF. In DNA, the CDR3 is TGCGCCAGCAGCCCAAGCGGGACAGTCTACGAGCAGTACTTC.

This chain connects TRBV19 to TRBJ2-1; D assignment may be TRBD1 or TRBD2 (6 bases each). The V end lost 3 bases, the J end lost 3 bases, and 9 bases lay between the germline ends. The CDR3 runs to 14 residues. Germline values: CDR1 LNHDA, CDR2 SQIVND (reference sequence). CDR3 coding DNA: TGTGCCAGTAGTATGGAGGGGGACTACAATGAGCAGTTCTTC. Protein: CASSMEGDYNEQFF.

This sequence joins TRBV2 and TRBJ2-1; D unclear. CDR3 length equals 12 residues. Germline V gene sequence: CDR1 SNHLY, CDR2 FYNNEI. The germline V and J ends were trimmed by 7 bases and 5 bases, with 9 bases remaining between them. The CDR3: CASMAGNNEQFF. The CDR3 region has the DNA TGTGCCAGCATGGCAGGAAACAATGAGCAGTTCTTC.

The rearrangement joins TRBV6-1 to TRBJ2-4; 7 bases agree with TRBD1. This CDR3 spans 17 amino acids. From germline, CDR1 is MNHNS and CDR2 SASEGT. J lost 3 bases, V lost 3 bases, and 11 bases had no gene match. As DNA, the CDR3 is TGTGCCAGCAGTGATACAGGGGATCTGGGTTACAAAAACATTCAGTACTTC. It yields the protein CASSDTGDLGYKNIQYF.